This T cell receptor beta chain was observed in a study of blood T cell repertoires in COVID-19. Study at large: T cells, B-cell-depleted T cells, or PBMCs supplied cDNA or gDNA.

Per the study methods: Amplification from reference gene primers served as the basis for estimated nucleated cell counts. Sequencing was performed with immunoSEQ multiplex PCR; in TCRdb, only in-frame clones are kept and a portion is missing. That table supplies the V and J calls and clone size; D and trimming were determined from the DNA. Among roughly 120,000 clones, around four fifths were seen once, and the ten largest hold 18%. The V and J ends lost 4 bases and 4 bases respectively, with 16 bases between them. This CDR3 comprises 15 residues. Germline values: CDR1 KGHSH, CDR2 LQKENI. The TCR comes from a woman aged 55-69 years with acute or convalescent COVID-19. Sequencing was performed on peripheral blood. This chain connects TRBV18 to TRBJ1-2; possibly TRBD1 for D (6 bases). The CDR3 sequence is CASSRQRTDPYGYTF. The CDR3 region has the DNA TGTGCCAGCTCACGACAAAGGACAGATCCCTATGGCTACACCTTC.